This TCR beta chain was identified during a study of blood T cell repertoires in COVID-19. Across the whole study: COVID-19 samples collected from the United States, Italy and Spain covered acute and convalescent phases. The analysed material was cDNA or gDNA that came from T cells, B-cell-depleted T cells, or PBMCs.

This clone was picked up a small number of times. Authors' methods: From reference gene primer amplification, estimates of nucleated cell counts were derived. Clones were read by immunoSEQ multiplex PCR, and TCRdb kept only the in-frame ones, dropping some. Clonal size and the V and J genes are those of that table, whereas D and trimming came from the DNA. The repertoire holds around 220,000 clones, with 70% to 85% as singletons. Germline loops: CDR1 SGHRS, CDR2 YFSETQ. V was shortened by 6 bases and J by 0 bases, with 10 bases between the two germline ends. The CDR3 totals 14 residues. The sequencing input was peripheral blood. This chain joins TRBV5-1 and TRBJ1-3; TRBD1 might be the D (6 bases). The sequence was obtained from a woman of 80 years or more with active or convalescent COVID-19. CDR3 sequence reads: CASKTGISGNTIYF. The CDR3 bases are TGCGCCAGCAAAACAGGGATCTCTGGAAACACCATATATTTT.